The rows below give T cell receptor beta chains drawn from one sample of a study of T cells in Graves' hyperthyroidism and ophthalmopathy. A single record per CDR3 protein comes from TCRdb applying MiXCR to the multiplex PCR reads. The sample holds 620,000 or so distinct CDR3 sequences, 14% seen once. The sample taken for sequencing was blood. The receptors originated from a woman in her fifties or sixties with Graves' ophthalmopathy. The CDR3 runs from the conserved cysteine through the conserved F or W. A D gene is named only where the DNA matches it firmly. Clone size is shown for a subset of rows, as once, few, many or a class of expanded clone.

DNA,CDR3,J,V,size,D
TGTGCCACCAGTCGGACTAGCGGGAATAGCACAGATACGCAGTATTTT,CATSRTSGNSTDTQYF,TRBJ2-3,TRBV24-1,.,TRBD2
TGTGCCAGCTCACCAACTAGCGGGAACCACTACAATGAGCAGTTCTTC,CASSPTSGNHYNEQFF,TRBJ2-1,TRBV18,many,TRBD2
TGTGCCAGCAGCATAGGGGGAGTCTACAATGAGCAGTTCTTC,CASSIGGVYNEQFF,TRBJ2-1,TRBV28,many,.
TGTGCCAGCAGAGTAGTCTCGAACACTGAAGCTTTCTTT,CASRVVSNTEAFF,TRBJ1-1,TRBV11-2,many,.
TGTGCCAGCAGCTTGGCCAGCCCCTCCGGCTACACCTTC,CASSLASPSGYTF,TRBJ1-2,TRBV13,many,.
TGTGCCAGCATCCGGGACAGGGTGGCCGGGGAGCTGTTTTTT,CASIRDRVAGELFF,TRBJ2-2,TRBV12-3/TRBV12-4,many,TRBD1
TGTGCCTCCAGTACCTCGGGACATTGGCCCTACGAGCAGTACTTC,CASSTSGHWPYEQYF,TRBJ2-7,TRBV24-1,.,.
TGCGCCAGCAGCCCGGGAGGGCAGGACCCTTATGGCTACACCTTC,CASSPGGQDPYGYTF,TRBJ1-2,TRBV5-1,many,.
TGCAGCGTTGCAGGACGCTATGGCTACACCTTC,CSVAGRYGYTF,TRBJ1-2,TRBV29-1,.,.
TGTGCCAGCAGCGGGACTAGCTTTTCTGGCGAGCAGTACTTC,CASSGTSFSGEQYF,TRBJ2-7,TRBV7-9,many,TRBD2
TGTGCCAGCACCCGGACTAGCGGGATCACCGGGGAGCTGTTTTTT,CASTRTSGITGELFF,TRBJ2-2,TRBV2,many,TRBD2